The T cell receptor beta chain under discussion was sequenced for a study of Graves' ophthalmopathy and Graves' hyperthyroidism. Study-level background: Peripheral blood was collected at initial diagnosis, before any treatment.

The V gene lost 6 bases and the J gene lost 10 bases, with 12 bases spanning the gap. CDR3 length: 11 amino acids. Germline CDR1 and CDR2: LNHNV and YYDKDF (reference sequence). Investigators amplified TCR beta CDR3 regions from RNA transcripts. A first-round RT-PCR used HTBI primers, followed by a second-round multiplex PCR. TCRdb reprocessed the multiplex PCR reads via MiXCR and lists one record per CDR3 protein. Of around 400,000 distinct CDR3 sequences listed, approximately 20% are singletons. The PBMCs were taken from roughly 9.3 ml of fresh peripheral blood. The genes are TRBV15 and TRBJ1-2; D gene unclear. The source of this sequence is a young woman with Graves' ophthalmopathy. Material: peripheral blood. CDR3 amino acids: CATSPKPYYTF. The CDR3 nucleotides read TGTGCCACCAGTCCGAAGCCGTACTACACCTTC.